The text below deals with one T cell receptor (beta chain). Time point reported: blood 2 weeks post-SBRT. The treatment denotes: 15 Gy SBRT to primary tumor, nephrectomy 4 weeks later. After SBRT, blood was collected at 2 and 4 weeks, plus baseline. Clones were sequenced by immunoSEQ multiplex PCR, and TCRdb holds only the in-frame ones, with some missing. Seen here are roughly 28,000 clones, roughly 80% observed once, and the top ten hold about 33%. This entry is derived from a study of radiation and T cells in renal cell carcinoma. Study-level information: Nephrectomy followed 15 Gy stereotactic body radiation by 4 weeks.

V lost 4 bases and J lost 9, with 6 bases in between. This CDR3 has 11 residues. Per the germline V gene, CDR1 is MNHEY and CDR2 is SVGAGI. The TCR comes from a man in his 60s with renal cell carcinoma. This sequence joins TRBV6-5 and TRBJ2-2; D unclear. The sample here was blood, taken from a patient whose treatment included radiotherapy and nephrectomy. CDR3 bases: TGTGCCAGCAGTTCAAACCGGGAGCTGTTTTTT. Protein: CASSSNRELFF.